The entry below describes one TCR beta chain. Its antigen remains unknown. The CDR3 does not end in the conserved phenylalanine or tryptophan, so this is likely a read error. V lost 3 bases and J 7 bases, leaving 9 bases between the germline ends. Germline loops: CDR1 SNHLY, CDR2 FYNNEI. CDR3 length: 12 amino acids. With a J-beta primer mix and a sample-barcoded 5' primer, a second PCR ran about 7 to 12 cycles. Template switching added a 12-random-nucleotide identifier to every cDNA molecule. Every individual sample yielded 2.5 million or more paired-end reads (each containing CDR3). TCRdb re-called the 5' RACE reads with MiXCR, one entry per CDR3 protein. The repertoire holds fewer than 900,000 distinct CDR3 sequences, with roughly 47% as singletons. This entry is derived from a study of blood T cells in healthy people across ages. Study results and limitations: Aged donors had fewer naive CD4+ cells and lower diversity than long-lived donors.

The sequenced material came from blood. The chain employs TRBV2 and TRBJ1-1, with D uncertain. The sequence was obtained from a woman between 55 and 75 years old in good health. The CDR3 region is CASSEAAGEAFY. The CDR3, as DNA: TGTGCCAGCAGTGAGGCAGCTGGTGAAGCTTTCTAT.